This T cell receptor (beta chain) is drawn from a study of beta chain features in type 1 diabetes. The overall study: Examined across all samples were about 110 million sorted cells. Study-wide findings and caveats: When Type 1 diabetes patients were examined, their TCRB CDR3s proved moderately but significantly shorter in all four CD4+ subsets. Compared to healthy donors, patients appeared to have naive, central memory and Treg TCRB repertoires that were more alike.

Sequencing targeted expressed TCRB transcripts, as all isolated RNA had been reverse transcribed. The data were produced by immunoSEQ multiplex PCR, yet TCRdb's version contains in-frame clones alone and is incomplete. Counted here are around 170,000 clones, around 9.7% occurring once; the ten biggest clones make up under 0.85%. The CDR3 contains 14 residues. Germline CDR1 is SGHRS and CDR2 is YFSETQ. With 4 bases removed from V and 0 bases from J, the gap between germline ends came to 10 bases. This clone was counted between two and nine times. Antigen specificity is unknown. The receptor was isolated from a woman aged 25-40 years with type 1 diabetes. This sequence joins TRBV5-1 and TRBJ2-5; D gene uncertain. Sequencing was done on a sample of central memory CD4+ T cells from blood. The DNA for the CDR3 is TGCGCCAGCAGCACCGGGTCGAACCAAGAGACCCAGTACTTC. It specifies CASSTGSNQETQYF.